This TCR beta chain was sequenced in a study of cytomegalovirus exposure and HLA in healthy donors. Findings and limits, study-wide: Among the CMV-associated chains, three were confirmed in vitro as specific for CMV antigens. Associated with cytomegalovirus, according to the listing, were approximately 160 TCR beta chains. It was reported that the classifier diagnosed cytomegalovirus status with high specificity and sensitivity in both the original and validation cohorts. Subsequent analysis found a tendency for first-cohort TCR clusters to co-occur within the 100 to 150 validation repertoires.

TCRdb's copy holds only in-frame clones and misses some; the assay was immunoSEQ multiplex PCR. This sample yields 130,000 or so clones, of which approximately 89% are seen a single time; 3% to 4% belongs to the top ten. This CDR3 spans 14 amino acids. The ends were cut back, 1 base at V and 2 bases at J, with 9 bases in the middle. The germline V gene has CDR1 SGDLS and CDR2 YYNGEE. On this clone itself: As yet, its antigen is unknown.

The V gene is TRBV9, the J gene TRBJ1-1; D uncertain. The receptor was derived from a man aged 30 to 39 in good health and CMV-seronegative. The sequencing input was PBMCs. Here the CDR3 reads CASSVNTLNTEAFF. The CDR3 DNA is TGTGCCAGCAGCGTAAACACGTTAAACACTGAAGCTTTCTTT.